One sample yielded the 29 T cell receptor beta chains listed below, sequenced in a study of shared clonotypes between healthy human individuals. The data were produced by immunoSEQ multiplex PCR, yet TCRdb's version contains in-frame clones alone and is incomplete. The profile shows about 1.5 million clones, 95% to 99% of them singletons. Sequences were obtained from naive CD4+ T cells sorted from blood. Subset of the sample: CD45RA+ positively selected. The receptors stem from a man aged 30 to 39 in good health.

The chain has TRBV19 and TRBJ2-6; D uncertain. Germline V gives CDR1 LNHDA, CDR2 SQIVND (reference sequence). V lost 5 bases and J lost 3, with 8 bases in between. The CDR3 is 14 amino acids. The CDR3 region has the DNA TGTGCCAGTAGTTCCCCGGGTGGGGCCAACGTCCTGACTTTC. Its protein product is CASSSPGGANVLTF.

CDR3 loop: CATSRDQYGELFF. In DNA form, the CDR3 reads TGTGCCACCAGCAGAGATCAGTACGGGGAGCTGTTTTTT. V is TRBV15 and J is TRBJ2-2; D gene uncertain. Trimming shortened V by 0 bases and J by 7 bases, and 6 bases separated the two germline ends. CDR3 length: 13 amino acids. Germline V gene sequence: CDR1 LNHNV, CDR2 YYDKDF (reference sequence).

This chain connects TRBV19 to TRBJ1-5; D might be TRBD1 (6 bases). CDR1 and CDR2 (germline): LNHDA, SQIVND (reference sequence). The CDR3 is 15 residues long. The CDR3: CGSRLGGAGNQPQHF. For the CDR3, the DNA is TGTGGCTCGAGGTTAGGGGGGGCGGGCAATCAGCCCCAGCATTTT.

CDR3 sequence: CASSEQGTGDIEQFF. The CDR3, as DNA: TGTGCCAGCAGTGAACAGGGGACTGGGGACATTGAGCAGTTCTTC. The chain has TRBV6-4 and TRBJ2-1; possible D gene TRBD1, 7 bases. The CDR3 totals 15 residues. CDR1 and CDR2 from the germline V gene are MRHNA and SNTAGT. V was clipped by 3 bases and J by 9 bases, with 18 bases between them.

The CDR3 bases are TGTGCCAGCCGACTAGCGGGAGTGTCAGATACGCAGTATTTT. Its translation is CASRLAGVSDTQYF. The chain combines TRBV6-1 with TRBJ2-3, with TRBD2 matching 12 bases. The junction had 4 bases not matched to a gene; V was cut back by 8 bases and J by 4 bases. This CDR3 has 14 residues. Per the germline V gene, CDR1 is MNHNS and CDR2 is SASEGT.

The J gene is TRBJ1-1, the V gene TRBV28, with a possible D match to TRBD1 (5 bases). The CDR3 covers 14 residues. V shed 7 bases and J shed 7 bases, with 19 bases lying between them. Germline lookup yields CDR1 MDHEN and CDR2 SYDVKM. The CDR3 loop is CASNQQLGVVEAFF. CDR3 nucleotides: TGTGCCAGCAACCAACAGTTGGGGGTTGTTGAAGCTTTCTTT.

This chain joins TRBV19 and TRBJ2-1, with D tentatively TRBD2 (6 bases). Germline CDR1 LNHDA, CDR2 SQIVND (reference sequence). Deletions cut 5 bases from V and 14 bases from J, with 19 bases between. The CDR3 is made up of 13 amino acids. CDR3 amino acids: CASSARDFLMEFF. The CDR3 DNA is TGTGCCAGTAGTGCCCGGGACTTCCTAATGGAGTTCTTC.

Worth noting for this clone: Other DNA sequences in the same sample also yield this CDR3. This chain uses TRBV6-5 with TRBJ2-3; D uncertain. This CDR3 is built from 12 residues. Germline values: CDR1 MNHEY, CDR2 SVGAGI. V gave up 7 bases and J gave up 1 base, with 6 bases separating them. CDR3 nucleotides: TGTGCCAGCAAGCGAGGCACAGATACGCAGTATTTT. Protein sequence: CASKRGTDTQYF.

The V gene is TRBV19, the J gene TRBJ2-7; the D gene is possibly TRBD2 (5 bases). Looked up from germline, CDR1 is LNHDA and CDR2 is SQIVND (reference sequence). The CDR3 is 14 residues long. Deletions cut 3 bases from V and 0 bases from J, with 9 bases between. This chain's CDR3 is CASSMLGSSYEQYF. In nucleotides, the CDR3 is TGTGCCAGTAGTATGTTAGGGAGCTCCTACGAGCAGTACTTC.

The rearrangement joins TRBV4-1 to TRBJ2-2; weak D call: TRBD1 (6 bases). Germline CDR1 MGHRA, CDR2 YSYEKL. V gave up 2 bases and J gave up 5 bases, with 12 bases separating them. The CDR3 runs 15 residues. The CDR3 sequence is CASSQTGLWTGELFF. The DNA for the CDR3 is TGCGCCAGCAGCCAAACAGGGCTCTGGACCGGGGAGCTGTTTTTT.

This clone was observed once. Additional DNA sequences in this sample encode the identical CDR3. This rearrangement joins TRBV6-5 to TRBJ2-1; 8 nucleotides line up with TRBD2. The CDR3 length is 14 residues. The V gene's germline CDR1 is MNHEY and CDR2 SVGAGI. V gave up 2 bases and J gave up 4 bases; unmatched junction bases: 1. The CDR3 spells CASSYASGYNEQFF. The CDR3 DNA sequence: TGTGCCAGCAGTTACGCTAGCGGGTACAATGAGCAGTTCTTC.

The CDR3, as DNA: TGTGCCAGCAGCACGCGACAGGGGGTCAACGGGGAGCTGTTTTTT. This gives the protein CASSTRQGVNGELFF. The rearrangement uses TRBV14 and TRBJ2-2; 9 positions match TRBD1. CDR3 length: 15 residues. CDR1 is SGHDN and CDR2 is FVKESK in the germline V gene. V dropped 5 bases and J dropped 7; count of bases not matched to a gene: 8.

The CDR3 protein is CASSEGQVKNIQYF. DNA of the CDR3: TGTGCCAGCAGCGAGGGACAGGTCAAAAACATTCAGTACTTC. The chain couples TRBV9 to TRBJ2-4; 8 bases are shared with TRBD1. The length of the CDR3 is 14 residues. Trimming took 3 bases from V and 3 from J; bases not matched to a gene: 2. Looked up from germline, CDR1 is SGDLS and CDR2 is YYNGEE.

The V gene is TRBV18, the J gene TRBJ2-7; TRBD2 matches at 7 bases. Germline V gene sequence: CDR1 KGHSH, CDR2 LQKENI. The V segment lost 3 bases and the J segment 3 bases; nucleotides outside the gene matches: 5. This CDR3 is 14 amino acids long. The CDR3 spells CASSPKGLNYEQYF. CDR3 DNA sequence: TGTGCCAGCTCACCCAAGGGACTAAACTACGAGCAGTACTTC.

In regard to this clone: Other DNA sequences from this sample encode an identical CDR3 as well. The genes are TRBV27 and TRBJ2-7; a weak D match, TRBD2 (5 bases). Trimming stripped 2 bases from V and 1 base from J, with 6 bases between. Per germline, CDR1 MNHEY and CDR2 SMNVEV (reference sequence). The CDR3 runs 13 residues. The CDR3 protein is CASSLRGSYEQYF. Written as DNA, the CDR3 is TGTGCCAGCAGTTTACGGGGTTCCTACGAGCAGTACTTC.

The V gene is TRBV15, the J gene TRBJ1-1, with D hard to call. The CDR3 has 16 residues. CDR1 and CDR2 from the germline V gene are LNHNV and YYDKDF (reference sequence). The ends were cut back, 5 bases at V and 1 base at J, with 17 bases in the middle. CDR3 in DNA: TGTGCCACCAGCCGCACATCCCAGCGCCCGAACACTGAAGCTTTCTTT. Encoded protein: CATSRTSQRPNTEAFF.

The chain is built from TRBV11-3 and TRBJ2-2; 7 nucleotides match TRBD2. The length of the CDR3 is 16 residues. With V trimmed by 1 base and J by 7 bases, 9 bases remained unmatched. Germline loops: CDR1 SGHNT, CDR2 YENEEA. CDR3: CASSLGRTSNVGELFF. The CDR3 region has the DNA TGTGCCAGCAGCTTAGGGCGGACTAGTAACGTCGGGGAGCTGTTTTTT.

The chain combines TRBV10-2 with TRBJ2-3; no firm D call. V gave up 2 bases and J gave up 5 bases, with 5 bases separating them. CDR3 length equals 12 residues. Germline V gives CDR1 WSHSY, CDR2 SAAADI. The CDR3 sequence is CASSEARDTQYF. Written as DNA, the CDR3 is TGCGCCAGCAGTGAGGCCCGAGATACGCAGTATTTT.

V is TRBV27 and J is TRBJ2-7; D not resolved. V was shortened by 6 bases and J by 5 bases, with 14 bases between the two germline ends. Germline values: CDR1 MNHEY, CDR2 SMNVEV (reference sequence). The length of the CDR3 is 13 residues. CDR3 in DNA: TGTGCCAGCAGAACCACCAAATCCCACGAGCAGTACTTC. The encoded protein is CASRTTKSHEQYF.

This chain joins TRBV6-1 and TRBJ1-4, with 8 bases that match TRBD1. The germline gives CDR1 MNHNS, CDR2 SASEGT. V was pared by 9 bases and J by 7 bases, with 10 bases of the junction left unmatched. The CDR3 sequence is 14 residues long. The CDR3 DNA follows: TGTGCCAGGGCTATACAGGGGGTCGGTGAAAAACTGTTTTTT. Its protein is CARAIQGVGEKLFF.

The rearrangement uses TRBV2 and TRBJ2-5; 8 positions match TRBD1. The CDR3 is 14 amino acids. Trimming took 6 bases from V and 4 from J; bases not matched to a gene: 7. The V gene's germline CDR1 is SNHLY and CDR2 FYNNEI. The CDR3 DNA reads as TGTGCCAGCAGCACCAGGGGGCGCGGAGAGACCCAGTACTTC. Translated, it gives CASSTRGRGETQYF.

The CDR3 bases are TGCGCCAGCAGCAACCCCAGAGACGAGAGGCGAGCGGGAGAAGTGGTTAACACCGGGGAGCTGTTTTTT. It encodes CASSNPRDERRAGEVVNTGELFF. This chain connects TRBV5-1 to TRBJ2-2; 8 nucleotides align to TRBD2. Trimming removed 4 bases from V and 2 bases from J; junction bases left unmatched: 28. The CDR3 covers 23 residues. Germline V gene lookup returns CDR1 SGHRS and CDR2 YFSETQ.

This clone has a single count. The chain links TRBV27 to TRBJ1-5; D is uncertain. Germline loops: CDR1 MNHEY, CDR2 SMNVEV (reference sequence). With 2 bases removed from V and 1 base from J, the gap between germline ends came to 12 bases. The CDR3 length is 16 residues. CDR3 in amino acids: CASSLLAVGSNQPQHF. Here the CDR3 DNA reads TGTGCCAGCAGTTTACTCGCGGTGGGGAGCAATCAGCCCCAGCATTTT.

This sequence joins TRBV5-6 and TRBJ1-2, with D perhaps TRBD1 (5 bases). V was clipped by 1 base and J by 4 bases, with 11 bases between them. Germline-derived CDR1 and CDR2 are SGHDT and YYEEEE. The CDR3 is 14 residues long. The CDR3, as DNA: TGTGCCAGCAGCTTGCCCGGGGCAGTCTATGGCTACACCTTC. It encodes CASSLPGAVYGYTF.

This sequence joins TRBV5-1 and TRBJ2-1; 14 nucleotides align to TRBD2. V dropped 4 bases and J dropped 1; count of bases not matched to a gene: 7. Germline V lookup: CDR1 SGHRS, CDR2 YFSETQ. The CDR3 totals 18 residues. CDR3 sequence (DNA): TGCGCCAGCAGCCCGGGACTAGCGGGAGTGAGGTCCTACAATGAGCAGTTCTTC. This gives the protein CASSPGLAGVRSYNEQFF.

The genes are TRBV2 and TRBJ2-5; D gene uncertain. The germline gives CDR1 SNHLY, CDR2 FYNNEI. The CDR3 covers 14 residues. Trimming removed 1 base from V and 5 bases from J, with 11 bases in between. The CDR3 sequence: CASSEETVRETQYF. The CDR3 nucleotides are TGTGCCAGCAGTGAAGAGACTGTTCGGGAGACCCAGTACTTC.

The rearrangement joins TRBV6-5 to TRBJ2-2, with D maybe TRBD1 (5 bases). The CDR3 has 14 residues. The V gene lost 2 bases and the J gene lost 4 bases, with 8 bases spanning the gap. CDR1 is MNHEY and CDR2 is SVGAGI in the germline V gene. In DNA form, the CDR3 reads TGTGCCAGCAGTTACGACAGAACCACCGGGGAGCTGTTTTTT. Amino acid sequence: CASSYDRTTGELFF.

CDR3 coding DNA: TGCAGCGGGGGGACCGGGGTCTCCTACGAGCAGTACTTC. Amino acid sequence: CSGGTGVSYEQYF. The gene calls are TRBV29-1 and TRBJ2-7; D might be TRBD1 or TRBD2, each matching 5 bases. The V end lost 7 bases, the J end lost 0 bases, and 13 bases lay between the germline ends. Per germline, CDR1 SQVTM and CDR2 ANQGSEA. CDR3 length equals 13 residues.

The V and J genes are TRBV30 and TRBJ2-2; 7 bases are a match to TRBD1. The trim removed 2 bases at V and 5 bases at J, leaving 11 bases unmatched. CDR1 GTSNPN and CDR2 SVGIG come from the germline V gene (reference sequence). The CDR3 is 16 residues long. CDR3 nucleotides: TGTGCCTGGAGTTGGGGATCAGGGGGACCAACCGGGGAGCTGTTTTTT. Protein: CAWSWGSGGPTGELFF.